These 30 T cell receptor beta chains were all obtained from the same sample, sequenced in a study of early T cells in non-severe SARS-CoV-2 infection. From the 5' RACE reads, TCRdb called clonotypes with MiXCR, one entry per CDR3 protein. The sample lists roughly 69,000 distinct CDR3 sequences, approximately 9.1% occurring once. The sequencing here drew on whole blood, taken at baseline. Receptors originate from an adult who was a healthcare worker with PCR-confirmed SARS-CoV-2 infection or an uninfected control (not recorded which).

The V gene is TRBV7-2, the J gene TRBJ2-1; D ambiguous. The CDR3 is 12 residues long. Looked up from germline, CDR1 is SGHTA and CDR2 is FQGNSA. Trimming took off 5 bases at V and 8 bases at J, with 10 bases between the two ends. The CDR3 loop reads CASSPNWDEQFF. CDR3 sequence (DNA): TGTGCCAGCAGCCCCAACTGGGATGAGCAGTTCTTC.

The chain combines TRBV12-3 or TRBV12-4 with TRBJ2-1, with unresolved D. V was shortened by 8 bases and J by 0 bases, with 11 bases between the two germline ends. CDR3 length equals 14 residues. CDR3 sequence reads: CASLLSSSYNEQFF. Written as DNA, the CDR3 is TGTGCCAGCCTCCTTAGTAGCTCCTACAATGAGCAGTTCTTC.

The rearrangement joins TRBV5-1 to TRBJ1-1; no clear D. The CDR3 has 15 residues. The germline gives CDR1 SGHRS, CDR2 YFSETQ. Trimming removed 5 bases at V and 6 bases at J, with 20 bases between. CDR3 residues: CASRDGGGEYPEAFF. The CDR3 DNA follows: TGCGCCAGCAGGGATGGTGGTGGGGAATACCCTGAAGCTTTCTTT.

CDR3 protein: CATSPRETSYEQYF. DNA of the CDR3: TGTGCCACCTCACCGCGGGAGACCTCCTACGAGCAGTACTTC. This sequence joins TRBV6-6 and TRBJ2-7, with TRBD2 matching over 7 bases. The CDR3 has 14 residues. CDR1 and CDR2 from the germline V gene are MNHNY and SVGAGI (reference sequence). The V and J ends lost 10 bases and 0 bases, in that order; junction bases with no gene match: 9.

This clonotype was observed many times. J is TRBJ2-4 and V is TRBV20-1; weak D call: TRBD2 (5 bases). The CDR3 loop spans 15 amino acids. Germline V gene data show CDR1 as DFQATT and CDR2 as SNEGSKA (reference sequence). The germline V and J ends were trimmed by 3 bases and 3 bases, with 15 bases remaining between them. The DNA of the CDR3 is TGCAGTGCTAGTTATAGTACGGGAAACAAAAACATTCAGTACTTC. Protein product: CSASYSTGNKNIQYF.

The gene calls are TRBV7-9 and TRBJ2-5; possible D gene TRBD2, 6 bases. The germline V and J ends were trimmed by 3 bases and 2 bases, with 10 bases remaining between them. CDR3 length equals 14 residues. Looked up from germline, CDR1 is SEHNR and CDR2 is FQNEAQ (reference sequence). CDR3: CASSLWGVQETQYF. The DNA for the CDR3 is TGTGCCAGCAGCTTGTGGGGGGTTCAAGAGACCCAGTACTTC.

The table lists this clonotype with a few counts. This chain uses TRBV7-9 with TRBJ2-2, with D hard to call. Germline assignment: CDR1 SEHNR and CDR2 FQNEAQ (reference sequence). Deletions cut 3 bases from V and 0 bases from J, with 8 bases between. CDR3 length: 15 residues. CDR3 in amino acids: CASSFGSANTGELFF. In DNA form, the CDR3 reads TGTGCCAGCAGCTTTGGGTCAGCGAACACCGGGGAGCTGTTTTTT.

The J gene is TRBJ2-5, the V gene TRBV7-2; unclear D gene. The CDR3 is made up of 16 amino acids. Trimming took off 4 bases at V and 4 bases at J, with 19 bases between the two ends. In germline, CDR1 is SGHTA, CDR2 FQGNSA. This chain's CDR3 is CASSSTRWGIRETQYF. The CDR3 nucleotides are TGTGCCAGCAGCTCAACCCGGTGGGGTATCCGAGAGACCCAGTACTTC.

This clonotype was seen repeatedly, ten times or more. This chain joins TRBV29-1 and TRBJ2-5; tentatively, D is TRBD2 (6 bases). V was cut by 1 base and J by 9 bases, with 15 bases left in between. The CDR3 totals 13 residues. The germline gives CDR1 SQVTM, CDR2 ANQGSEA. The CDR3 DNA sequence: TGCAGCGTTGAAGTTTCCTCACCGGGGGCCCAGTACTTC. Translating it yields CSVEVSSPGAQYF.

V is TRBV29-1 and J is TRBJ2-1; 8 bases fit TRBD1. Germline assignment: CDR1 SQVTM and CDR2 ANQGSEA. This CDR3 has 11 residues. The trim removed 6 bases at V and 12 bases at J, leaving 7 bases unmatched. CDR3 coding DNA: TGCAGCGTCGACAGGGGTTTGTGGCAGTTCTTC. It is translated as CSVDRGLWQFF.

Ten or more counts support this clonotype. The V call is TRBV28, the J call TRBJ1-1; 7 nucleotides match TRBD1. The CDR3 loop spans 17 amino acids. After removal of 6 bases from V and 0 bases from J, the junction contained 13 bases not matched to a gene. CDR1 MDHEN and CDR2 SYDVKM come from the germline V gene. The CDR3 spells CASRATWTGGLNTEAFF. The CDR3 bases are TGTGCCAGCAGAGCCACGTGGACAGGAGGTTTGAACACTGAAGCTTTCTTT.

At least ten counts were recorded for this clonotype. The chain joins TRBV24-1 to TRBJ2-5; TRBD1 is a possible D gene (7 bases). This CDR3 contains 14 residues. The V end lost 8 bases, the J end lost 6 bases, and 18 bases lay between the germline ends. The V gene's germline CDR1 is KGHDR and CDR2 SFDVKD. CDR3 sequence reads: CATISLQGRKTQYF. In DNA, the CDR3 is TGTGCCACCATAAGTCTACAGGGGAGGAAGACCCAGTACTTC.

CDR3 nucleotides: TGTGCCAGCATTGAGGGAGGGTCGAACACCGGGGAGCTGTTTTTT. Translating it yields CASIEGGSNTGELFF. The chain has TRBV6-6 and TRBJ2-2, with 7 positions matching TRBD2. CDR3 length equals 15 residues. After removal of 7 bases from V and 0 bases from J, the junction contained 5 bases not matched to a gene. The germline V gene encodes CDR1 MNHNY and CDR2 SVGAGI (reference sequence).

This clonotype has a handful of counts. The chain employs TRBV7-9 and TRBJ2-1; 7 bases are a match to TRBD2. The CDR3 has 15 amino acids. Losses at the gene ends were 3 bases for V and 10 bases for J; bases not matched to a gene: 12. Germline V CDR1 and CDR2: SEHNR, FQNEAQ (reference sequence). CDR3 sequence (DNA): TGTGCCAGCAGCTTTTCAAGCGGGAACCTAGGGGAGCAGTTCTTC. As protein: CASSFSSGNLGEQFF.

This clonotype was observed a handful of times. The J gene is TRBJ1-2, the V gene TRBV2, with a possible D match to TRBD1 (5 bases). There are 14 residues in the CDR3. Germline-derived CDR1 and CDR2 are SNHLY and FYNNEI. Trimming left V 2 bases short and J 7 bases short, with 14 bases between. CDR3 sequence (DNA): TGTGCCAGCAGTGAATACGGCAGGGATGGTGGCTACACCTTC. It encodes CASSEYGRDGGYTF.

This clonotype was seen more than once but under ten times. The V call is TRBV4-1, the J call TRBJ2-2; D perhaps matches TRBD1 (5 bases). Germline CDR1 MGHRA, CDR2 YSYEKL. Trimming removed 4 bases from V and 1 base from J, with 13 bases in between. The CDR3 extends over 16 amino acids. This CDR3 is CASSRGSTENTGELFF. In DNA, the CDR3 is TGCGCCAGCAGCCGGGGCTCAACCGAGAACACCGGGGAGCTGTTTTTT.

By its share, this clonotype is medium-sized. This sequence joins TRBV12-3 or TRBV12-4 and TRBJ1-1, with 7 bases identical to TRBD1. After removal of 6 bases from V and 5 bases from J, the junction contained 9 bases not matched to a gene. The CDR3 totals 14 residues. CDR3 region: CASSGHRGRTEAFF. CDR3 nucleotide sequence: TGTGCCAGCAGCGGACACAGGGGCCGGACTGAAGCTTTCTTT.

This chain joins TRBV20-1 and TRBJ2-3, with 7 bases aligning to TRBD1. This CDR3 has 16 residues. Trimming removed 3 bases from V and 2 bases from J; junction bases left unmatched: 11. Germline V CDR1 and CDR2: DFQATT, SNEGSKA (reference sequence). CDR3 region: CSASPVRGPNTDTQYF. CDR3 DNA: TGCAGTGCTAGCCCGGTGAGGGGGCCTAACACAGATACGCAGTATTTT.

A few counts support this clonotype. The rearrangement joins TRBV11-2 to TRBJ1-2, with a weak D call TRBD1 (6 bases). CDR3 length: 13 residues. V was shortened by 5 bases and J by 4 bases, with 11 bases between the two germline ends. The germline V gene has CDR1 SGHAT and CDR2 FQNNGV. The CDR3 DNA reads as TGTGCCAGCAGCCCCCGGACAGTCTATGGCTACACCTTC. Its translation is CASSPRTVYGYTF. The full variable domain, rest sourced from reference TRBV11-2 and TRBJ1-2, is EAGVAQSPRYKIIEKRQSVAFWCNPISGHATLYWYQQILGQGPKLLIQFQNNGVVDDSQLPKDRFSAERLKGVDSTLKIQPAKLEDSAVYLCASSPRTVYGYTFGSGTRLTVV.

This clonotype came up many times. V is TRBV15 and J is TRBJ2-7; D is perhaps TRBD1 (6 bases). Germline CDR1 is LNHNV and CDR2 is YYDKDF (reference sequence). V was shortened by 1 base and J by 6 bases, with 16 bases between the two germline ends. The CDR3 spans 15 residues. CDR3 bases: TGTGCCACCAGCAGAGGCACAGGGAAGGGAACCGAGCAGTACTTC. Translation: CATSRGTGKGTEQYF.

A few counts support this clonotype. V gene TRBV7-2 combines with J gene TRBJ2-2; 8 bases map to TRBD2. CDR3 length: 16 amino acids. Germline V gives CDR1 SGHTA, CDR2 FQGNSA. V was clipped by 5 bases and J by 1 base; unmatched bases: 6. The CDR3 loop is CASSPRTSLNTGELFF. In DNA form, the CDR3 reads TGTGCCAGCAGCCCCCGGACTAGCTTGAACACCGGGGAGCTGTTTTTT.

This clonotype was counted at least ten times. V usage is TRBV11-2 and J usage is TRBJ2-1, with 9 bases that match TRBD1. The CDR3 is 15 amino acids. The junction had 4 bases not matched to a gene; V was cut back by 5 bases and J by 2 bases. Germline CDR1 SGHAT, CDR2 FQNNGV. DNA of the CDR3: TGTGCCAGCAGCATACAGGGGGCGGCCTACAATGAGCAGTTCTTC. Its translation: CASSIQGAAYNEQFF.

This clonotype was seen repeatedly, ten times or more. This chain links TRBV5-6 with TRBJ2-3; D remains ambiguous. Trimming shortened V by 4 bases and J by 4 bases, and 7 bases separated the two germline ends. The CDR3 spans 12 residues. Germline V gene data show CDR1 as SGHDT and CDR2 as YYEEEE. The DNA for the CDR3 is TGTGCCAGCAGCGGGGTTGCAGATACGCAGTATTTT. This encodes CASSGVADTQYF.

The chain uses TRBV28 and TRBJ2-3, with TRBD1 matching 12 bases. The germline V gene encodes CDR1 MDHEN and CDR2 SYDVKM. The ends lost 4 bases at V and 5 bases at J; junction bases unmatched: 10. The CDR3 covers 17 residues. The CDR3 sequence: CASSSIRDRGREDTQYF. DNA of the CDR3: TGTGCCAGCAGTTCCATCCGGGACAGGGGGCGCGAAGATACGCAGTATTTT. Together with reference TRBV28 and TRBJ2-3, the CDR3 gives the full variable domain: DVKVTQSSRYLVKRTGEKVFLECVQDMDHENMFWYRQDPGLGLRLIYFSYDVKMKEKGDIPEGYSVSREKKERFSLILESASTNQTSMYLCASSSIRDRGREDTQYFGPGTRLTVL.

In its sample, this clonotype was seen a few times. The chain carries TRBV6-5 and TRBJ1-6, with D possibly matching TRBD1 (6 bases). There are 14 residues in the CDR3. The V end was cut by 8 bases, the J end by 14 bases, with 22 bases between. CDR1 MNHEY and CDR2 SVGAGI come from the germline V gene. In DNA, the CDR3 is TGTGCCAGCGCCAAGAACAGGGAACCTCCCACCCTCCACTTT. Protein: CASAKNREPPTLHF.

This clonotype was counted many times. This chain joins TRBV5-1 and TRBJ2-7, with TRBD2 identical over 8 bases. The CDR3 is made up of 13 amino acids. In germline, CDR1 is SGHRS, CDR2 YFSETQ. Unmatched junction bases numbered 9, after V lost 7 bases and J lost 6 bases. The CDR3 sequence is CASSWGSGIEQYF. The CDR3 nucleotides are TGCGCCAGCTCTTGGGGTAGCGGGATCGAGCAGTACTTC.

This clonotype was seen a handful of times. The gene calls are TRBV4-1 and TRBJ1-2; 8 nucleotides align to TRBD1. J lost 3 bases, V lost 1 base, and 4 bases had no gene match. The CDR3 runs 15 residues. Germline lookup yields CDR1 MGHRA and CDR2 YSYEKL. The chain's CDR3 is CASSQGLGQDYGYTF. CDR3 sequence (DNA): TGCGCCAGCAGCCAAGGGTTGGGACAGGACTATGGCTACACCTTC.

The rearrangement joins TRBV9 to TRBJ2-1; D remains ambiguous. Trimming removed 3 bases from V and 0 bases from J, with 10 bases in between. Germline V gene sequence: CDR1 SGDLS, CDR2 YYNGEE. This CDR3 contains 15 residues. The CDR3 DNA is TGTGCCAGCAGCGCATCAGGAAACTCCTACAATGAGCAGTTCTTC. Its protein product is CASSASGNSYNEQFF.

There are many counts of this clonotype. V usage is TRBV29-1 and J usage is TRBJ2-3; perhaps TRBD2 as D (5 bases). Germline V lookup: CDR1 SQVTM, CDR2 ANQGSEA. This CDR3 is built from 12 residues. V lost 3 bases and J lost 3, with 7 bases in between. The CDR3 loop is CSVDEGTDTQYF. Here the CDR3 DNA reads TGCAGCGTTGACGAGGGAACAGATACGCAGTATTTT.

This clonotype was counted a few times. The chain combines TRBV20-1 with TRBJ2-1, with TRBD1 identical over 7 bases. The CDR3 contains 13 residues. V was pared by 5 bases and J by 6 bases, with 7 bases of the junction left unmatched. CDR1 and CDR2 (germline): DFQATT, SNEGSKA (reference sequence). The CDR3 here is CSARHTGVNEQFF. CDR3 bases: TGCAGTGCTCGCCACACAGGGGTCAATGAGCAGTTCTTC.